This T cell receptor beta chain was documented in a study of T cells after somatic rescue of genetic block (TCRdb year 2020). About the full investigation: What the study looked at was long-term robustness, specifically in a T-cell system that came about through somatic rescue of a genetic block in T-cell development.

The library was obtained by the immunoSEQ multiplex PCR assay. This immuneACCESS table, as held by TCRdb, lists in-frame sequences with V and J called but not all clones. Of the missing ones, under half trace to an unresolved V gene in checked studies; the others have no known cause. The sample table contains about 120,000 clones; only one count was recorded for 90% to 95% of them. More than 1.4% of the sample lies in the top ten. The junction carries 15 bases between V and J, which are trimmed by 0 bases and 6 bases respectively. The cysteine opens and the phenylalanine closes a CDR3 of 15 amino acids. The sequence is cut down to CDR3 DNA, 45 bases in frame from base 1. The CDR1 and CDR2 encoded by the germline V gene are SNHLY and FYNNEI. In the case of this clone: No antigen is known for it. Qualities for individual bases were not recorded, and no much larger clone is one base off.

The specimen sequenced was peripheral blood mononuclear cells (PBMCs). This chain is built from TRBV2 and TRBJ2-7, with TRBD2 perhaps the D gene, on 6 matching bases. The sequence was obtained from a woman aged 18 to 35. The CDR3 amino acid sequence is: CASSEAGGALGEQYF. The base sequence is TGTGCCAGCAGTGAAGCGGGGGGAGCGCTCGGCGAGCAGTACTTC. With the rest looked up from the reference TRBV2 and TRBJ2-7 genes rather than sequenced, the full variable domain is EPEVTQTPSHQVTQMGQEVILRCVPISNHLYFYWYRQILGQKVEFLVSFYNNEISEKSEIFDDQFSVERPDGSNFTLKIRSTKLEDSAMYFCASSEAGGALGEQYFGPGTRLTVT.